The 18 T cell receptor beta chains reported below all come from one sample, sequenced in a study of regulatory T cells in long-lasting Graves disease. Construction of TCR beta libraries relied on iRepertoire HTBI primers and on Arm-PCR targeting CDR3 regions. TCRdb re-called the multiplex PCR reads through MiXCR, storing one row per CDR3 protein. There are under 300,000 distinct CDR3 sequences in the sample; 15% to 20% occur only once, and 14% lies in the top ten. Time point of the sample: newly diagnosed GD, antithyroid drugs for less than 3 months. Extracted RNA from PBMCs served as the source of the TCR library. These data were also filed under a second study, of T cells in Graves' hyperthyroidism and ophthalmopathy.

Sequenced here: peripheral blood mononuclear cells (PBMCs), sampled at new diagnosis, from a patient treated with antithyroid drugs. These receptors all come from a woman in her thirties with Graves disease.

The chain couples TRBV5-5 to TRBJ2-3; 9 bases map to TRBD1. V lost 3 bases, J lost 5 bases, and 13 bases stayed unmatched. CDR1 and CDR2 from the germline V gene are SGHKS and YYEKEE (reference sequence). This CDR3 region has 17 residues. CDR3 region: CASSSRRTGDFGDTQYF. DNA of the CDR3: TGTGCCAGCAGCTCTCGCCGGACAGGGGATTTCGGAGATACGCAGTATTTT.

This clonotype was counted many times. V gene TRBV2 combines with J gene TRBJ2-5; D ambiguous. The CDR3 consists of 12 residues. Germline CDR1 and CDR2: SNHLY and FYNNEI. Trimming left V 4 bases short and J 2 bases short, with 5 bases between. CDR3 coding DNA: TGTGCCAGCAGTGTGGGACAAGAGACCCAGTACTTC. Protein: CASSVGQETQYF.

At least ten counts were recorded for this clonotype. The rearrangement joins TRBV29-1 to TRBJ2-7; TRBD1 matches 9 bases. CDR3 length equals 15 residues. The ends lost 5 bases at V and 6 bases at J; junction bases unmatched: 14. The germline V gene has CDR1 SQVTM and CDR2 ANQGSEA. The CDR3 here is CSVQSPGTGFFEQYF. For the CDR3, the DNA is TGCAGCGTTCAATCGCCCGGGACAGGGTTTTTCGAGCAGTACTTC.

This clonotype has only one observation. The rearrangement links TRBV19 to TRBJ1-2; TRBD1 agrees at 7 bases. CDR1 and CDR2 (germline): LNHDA, SQIVND (reference sequence). The CDR3 sequence is 15 residues long. Trimming at V came to 3 bases and at J to 6 bases, leaving 10 bases not matched to a gene. The chain's CDR3 is CASSMAAGGKDGYTF. The DNA of the CDR3 is TGTGCCAGTAGTATGGCGGCAGGGGGGAAAGATGGCTACACCTTC.

The rearrangement uses TRBV19 and TRBJ1-1; maybe TRBD1 (6 bases). The CDR3 sequence is 14 residues long. Looked up from germline, CDR1 is LNHDA and CDR2 is SQIVND (reference sequence). Trimming removed 6 bases at V and 0 bases at J, with 11 bases between. The CDR3 sequence is CASRRGEMNTEAFF. CDR3 sequence (DNA): TGTGCCAGTAGGAGGGGGGAAATGAACACTGAAGCTTTCTTT.

V is TRBV4-1 and J is TRBJ1-3, with D tentatively TRBD1 (5 bases). The CDR3 runs 12 residues. The V gene's germline CDR1 is MGHRA and CDR2 YSYEKL. Deletions cut 1 base from V and 14 bases from J, with 12 bases between. In DNA, the CDR3 is TGCGCCAGCAGCCAAGTTGGGGCAGGGTTATATTTT. Translated: CASSQVGAGLYF.

This clonotype was counted a few times. This chain uses TRBV20-1 with TRBJ2-3; perhaps D is TRBD1 or TRBD2 (7 bases each). The V end was cut by 8 bases, the J end by 5 bases, with 20 bases between. Germline V lookup: CDR1 DFQATT, CDR2 SNEGSKA (reference sequence). CDR3 length: 14 amino acids. CDR3 nucleotide sequence: TGCAGTCCCGAAGGGGGCGGGGGTTTAGATACGCAGTATTTT. Translated: CSPEGGGGLDTQYF.

This clonotype was seen ten or more times. The rearrangement joins TRBV3-1 to TRBJ1-2, with a possible D match to TRBD1 (5 bases). CDR3 length: 14 residues. V lost 4 bases, J lost 5 bases, and 14 bases lay in between. The V gene's germline CDR1 is LGHDT and CDR2 YNNKEL (reference sequence). CDR3 nucleotide sequence: TGTGCCAGCAGCCTCCGCCGGGACGGATATGGCTACACCTTC. Amino acids: CASSLRRDGYGYTF.

The chain is built from TRBV19 and TRBJ2-3; D remains unclear. Germline lookup yields CDR1 LNHDA and CDR2 SQIVND (reference sequence). CDR3 length: 14 residues. V was shortened by 2 bases and J by 1 base, with 7 bases between the two germline ends. CDR3 in amino acids: CASSINRGTDTQYF. CDR3 bases: TGTGCCAGTAGTATAAACCGGGGCACAGATACGCAGTATTTT. The entire variable domain, with the rest obtained from reference TRBV19 and TRBJ2-3, is as follows: DGGITQSPKYLFRKEGQNVTLSCEQNLNHDAMYWYRQDPGQGLRLIYYSQIVNDFQKGDIAEGYSVSREKKESFPLTVTSAQKNPTAFYLCASSINRGTDTQYFGPGTRLTVL.

Many counts were recorded for this clonotype. The V call is TRBV20-1, the J call TRBJ2-3, with no clear D. Trimming took off 3 bases at V and 1 base at J, with 2 bases between the two ends. CDR3 length: 11 amino acids. Germline-derived CDR1 and CDR2 are DFQATT and SNEGSKA (reference sequence). CDR3 in DNA: TGCAGTGCTAGCGGCACAGATACGCAGTATTTT. It is translated as CSASGTDTQYF.

This clonotype was observed at least ten times. This rearrangement joins TRBV3-1 to TRBJ2-5; D not resolved. The CDR3 contains 14 residues. V was clipped by 6 bases and J by 1 base, with 12 bases between them. Germline assignment: CDR1 LGHDT and CDR2 YNNKEL (reference sequence). The CDR3 spells CASRPYTSQETQYF. In DNA, the CDR3 is TGTGCCAGCAGACCTTACACATCCCAAGAGACCCAGTACTTC.

This clonotype was detected ten times or more. The chain uses TRBV28 and TRBJ2-3; 9 bases agree with TRBD2. V lost 6 bases, J lost 4 bases, and 11 bases stayed unmatched. The CDR3 sequence is 16 residues long. Germline CDR1 MDHEN, CDR2 SYDVKM. CDR3 bases: TGTGCCAGCAGCCCCCCGGGCGGGGGGGTTGCAGATACGCAGTATTTT. This codes for CASSPPGGGVADTQYF.

This clonotype came up many times. The genes are TRBV7-2 and TRBJ2-4, with a possible D match to TRBD1 (5 bases). The CDR3 extends over 15 amino acids. Trimming shortened V by 4 bases and J by 2 bases, and 12 bases separated the two germline ends. The germline gives CDR1 SGHTA, CDR2 FQGNSA. CDR3 loop: CASSSSRVSKNIQYF. In DNA, the CDR3 is TGTGCCAGCAGCTCCAGCAGGGTTTCCAAAAACATTCAGTACTTC.

This clonotype occurred many times. This chain joins TRBV29-1 and TRBJ1-1; 10 bases are shared with TRBD1. CDR3 length equals 13 residues. Per the germline V gene, CDR1 is SQVTM and CDR2 is ANQGSEA. With V trimmed by 7 bases and J by 1 base, 3 bases remained unmatched. The CDR3: CSARTGGNTEAFF. The CDR3 coding sequence is TGCAGCGCCCGGACAGGGGGGAACACTGAAGCTTTCTTT.

Many counts were recorded for this clonotype. The chain couples TRBV20-1 to TRBJ1-3; D uncertain. The CDR3 is 14 amino acids. The V gene's germline CDR1 is DFQATT and CDR2 SNEGSKA (reference sequence). Trimming cost V 5 bases and J 0 bases, with 11 bases left between them. The CDR3 sequence is CSAHRMRSGNTIYF. The CDR3 nucleotides are TGCAGTGCTCATCGGATGCGCTCTGGAAACACCATATATTTT.

For this clonotype: This likely stems from a read error, as it lies one base from a far larger clone. The V and J genes are TRBV6-5 and TRBJ2-1; no clear D. The CDR3 totals 13 residues. The germline V gene encodes CDR1 MNHEY and CDR2 SVGAGI. Trimming cost V 2 bases and J 13 bases, with 15 bases left between them. The CDR3 DNA reads as TGTGCCAGCAGTTACCGTCAGCGCGAGACCCAGTTCTTC. It specifies CASSYRQRETQFF.

This clonotype was seen ten or more times. The chain employs TRBV7-9 and TRBJ2-1; 11 nucleotides agree with TRBD2. The germline V gene encodes CDR1 SEHNR and CDR2 FQNEAQ (reference sequence). V lost 5 bases and J lost 7; bases outside the gene matches: 7. The CDR3 totals 15 residues. The CDR3 sequence: CASSLLSGGGNEQFF. CDR3 in DNA: TGTGCCAGCAGCCTTCTTAGCGGGGGGGGTAATGAGCAGTTCTTC.

This clonotype was seen a handful of times. V usage is TRBV27 and J usage is TRBJ2-6; D gene uncertain. Germline V CDR1 and CDR2: MNHEY, SMNVEV (reference sequence). V was shortened by 5 bases and J by 0 bases, with 8 bases between the two germline ends. There are 15 residues in the CDR3. CDR3 loop: CASSRYISGANVLTF. The CDR3 DNA sequence: TGTGCCAGCAGTAGATACATCTCTGGGGCCAACGTCCTGACTTTC. Variable domain in full (rest from reference TRBV27 and TRBJ2-6): EAQVTQNPRYLITVTGKKLTVTCSQNMNHEYMSWYRQDPGLGLRQIYYSMNVEVTDKGDVPEGYKVSRKEKRNFPLILESPSPNQTSLYFCASSRYISGANVLTFGAGSRLTVL.